These 27 T cell receptor beta chains share one sample of origin, sequenced in a study of cytomegalovirus exposure and HLA in healthy donors. PCR used 60 Vbeta primers and 13 Jbeta primers. Libraries were prepared by immunoSEQ multiplex PCR; TCRdb keeps only in-frame clonotypes and omits some of them. The sample shows approximately 190,000 clones, 75% to 85% of them seen only once. Sequenced sample: PBMCs. These receptors came from a woman aged 18-35 years in good health and CMV-seronegative.

The V call is TRBV2, the J call TRBJ2-3, with D possibly matching TRBD2 (5 bases). Trimming removed 3 bases at V and 6 bases at J, with 13 bases between. The V gene's germline CDR1 is SNHLY and CDR2 FYNNEI. This CDR3 comprises 14 residues. CDR3: CASSEGVAQDTQYF. Here the CDR3 DNA reads TGTGCCAGCAGTGAGGGAGTAGCACAGGATACGCAGTATTTT.

The chain uses TRBV19 and TRBJ1-4, with 7 bases lining up with TRBD1. The CDR3 loop spans 15 amino acids. Trimming at V came to 5 bases and at J to 4 bases, leaving 7 bases not matched to a gene. Germline V gene data show CDR1 as LNHDA and CDR2 as SQIVND (reference sequence). CDR3 amino acids: CASSVTGTDNEKLFF. The CDR3 nucleotides are TGTGCCAGTAGTGTTACCGGGACAGATAATGAAAAACTGTTTTTT.

The rearrangement links TRBV27 to TRBJ1-1; D perhaps matches TRBD1 (6 bases). V was cut by 3 bases and J by 2 bases, with 10 bases left in between. Germline assignment: CDR1 MNHEY and CDR2 SMNVEV (reference sequence). This CDR3 is 14 amino acids long. For the CDR3, the DNA is TGTGCCAGCAGTTTTCTGGGGGCAAACACTGAAGCTTTCTTT. Amino acids: CASSFLGANTEAFF.

The chain couples TRBV29-1 to TRBJ2-5; 11 bases map to TRBD1. With V trimmed by 4 bases and J by 3 bases, 4 bases remained unmatched. The CDR3 is made up of 14 amino acids. CDR1 and CDR2 from the germline V gene are SQVTM and ANQGSEA. CDR3 bases: TGCAGCGTTGCCCGGGACAGGGGGGAAGAGACCCAGTACTTC. Its protein product is CSVARDRGEETQYF.

This chain connects TRBV10-3 to TRBJ2-7; D is ambiguous. V shed 6 bases and J shed 6 bases, with 9 bases lying between them. Per the germline V gene, CDR1 is ENHRY and CDR2 is SYGVKD. The CDR3 spans 11 residues. This chain's CDR3 is CAISRSVEQYF. The CDR3 DNA reads TGTGCCATCAGCCGGAGCGTCGAGCAGTACTTC.

The chain couples TRBV2 to TRBJ2-3, with 10 bases that match TRBD2. The CDR3 runs 15 residues. Germline V gene sequence: CDR1 SNHLY, CDR2 FYNNEI. The V gene end was trimmed by 5 bases and the J gene end by 2 bases; junction bases not matched to a gene: 4. For the CDR3, the DNA is TGTGCCAGCAGTCTCGGACTAGCGGTCACAGATACGCAGTATTTT. Amino acids: CASSLGLAVTDTQYF.

CDR3 loop: CASSLGQPGETQYF. The CDR3 region has the DNA TGTGCCAGCAGCTTGGGGCAGCCGGGAGAGACCCAGTACTTC. The chain employs TRBV5-8 and TRBJ2-5; no reliable D call. The germline CDR1 and CDR2 sequences are SGHTS and YDEGEE. The CDR3 extends over 14 amino acids. V dropped 0 bases and J dropped 4 bases, with 10 bases sitting between them.

This clone was seen a single time. The chain links TRBV6-4 to TRBJ1-2; 10 bases map to TRBD1. This CDR3 comprises 14 residues. V gave up 6 bases and J gave up 6 bases; unmatched junction bases: 7. Germline CDR1 reads MRHNA; CDR2 reads SNTAGT. The CDR3 here is CASRTGQGWDGYTF. The CDR3 coding sequence is TGTGCCAGCAGGACGGGACAGGGGTGGGATGGCTACACCTTC.

In DNA, the CDR3 is TGTGCCAGCTCACCACCGTTCAGGGGGCCCAATCAGCCCCAGCATTTT. Translating gives CASSPPFRGPNQPQHF. V is TRBV18 and J is TRBJ1-5; the match to TRBD1 covers 8 bases. The ends lost 0 bases at V and 3 bases at J; junction bases unmatched: 4. The CDR3 sequence is 16 residues long. Germline V CDR1 and CDR2: KGHSH, LQKENI.

The V gene is TRBV28, the J gene TRBJ1-5; 8 nucleotides match TRBD1. This CDR3 comprises 14 residues. J was trimmed by 3 bases and V by 5 bases; bases with no gene match: 3. CDR1 and CDR2 (germline): MDHEN, SYDVKM. CDR3 sequence reads: CASSGQGYNQPQHF. The DNA of the CDR3 is TGTGCCAGCAGTGGACAGGGATACAATCAGCCCCAGCATTTT.

The rearrangement uses TRBV6-5 and TRBJ2-1; TRBD2 aligns across 10 bases. Trimming at V came to 0 bases and at J to 4 bases, leaving 3 bases not matched to a gene. Germline values: CDR1 MNHEY, CDR2 SVGAGI. The CDR3 is made up of 16 amino acids. CDR3 sequence reads: CASSYSGLADYNEQFF. CDR3 nucleotides: TGTGCCAGCAGTTACTCTGGACTAGCGGATTACAATGAGCAGTTCTTC.

The V and J genes are TRBV6-5 and TRBJ2-5, with D tentatively TRBD1 (6 bases). V gave up 6 bases and J gave up 5 bases, with 13 bases separating them. CDR3 length: 13 residues. CDR1 and CDR2 (germline): MNHEY, SVGAGI. Written as DNA, the CDR3 is TGTGCCAGCAGCCAACAGGGCTTTGAGACCCAGTACTTC. This sequence encodes CASSQQGFETQYF.

CDR3 DNA sequence: TGCAGCGTTCGAGGGGGGGATGGCTACACCTTC. Its protein product is CSVRGGDGYTF. The chain employs TRBV29-1 and TRBJ1-2, with D possibly matching TRBD1 (6 bases). This CDR3 is built from 11 residues. V dropped 5 bases and J dropped 6 bases, with 10 bases sitting between them. Germline CDR1 SQVTM, CDR2 ANQGSEA.

The chain carries TRBV7-8 and TRBJ1-5; D unresolved. CDR3 size: 16 residues. Deletions cut 8 bases from V and 6 bases from J, with 23 bases between. CDR1 and CDR2 from the germline V gene are SGHVS and FQNEAQ. This chain's CDR3 is CASQAAGSIIGQPQHF. DNA for the CDR3: TGTGCCAGCCAAGCGGCAGGTTCGATTATTGGTCAGCCCCAGCATTTT.

The V gene is TRBV7-9, the J gene TRBJ2-3; 12 nucleotides match TRBD1. The CDR3 is 17 amino acids. The ends lost 4 bases at V and 6 bases at J; junction bases unmatched: 11. CDR1 is SEHNR and CDR2 is FQNEAQ in the germline V gene (reference sequence). CDR3 DNA: TGTGCCAGCAGCTCACCCACCGGGACAGGGGGCGGGGATACGCAGTATTTT. It translates to CASSSPTGTGGGDTQYF.

The genes are TRBV7-3 and TRBJ2-2, with 10 bases fitting TRBD2. Trimming at V came to 5 bases and at J to 6 bases, leaving 6 bases not matched to a gene. The CDR3 has 15 residues. Germline CDR1 reads SGHTA; CDR2 reads FQGTGA. As DNA, the CDR3 is TGTGCCAGCAGCACCCAGCGGGGGGGGTCCGGGGAGCTGTTTTTT. This gives the protein CASSTQRGGSGELFF.

The chain couples TRBV7-7 to TRBJ2-5, with 7 bases fitting TRBD2. Trimming cost V 4 bases and J 7 bases; bases outside gene matches: 9. CDR1 and CDR2 from the germline V gene are SSHAT and FNYEAQ (reference sequence). This CDR3 is built from 14 residues. CDR3 in DNA: TGTGCCAGCAGCTCGTCAAGCGGGGAAGGGACCCAGTACTTC. It codes for CASSSSSGEGTQYF.

The CDR3 DNA follows: TGTGCCAGCAGCTTAGAGGGGGACTACTCCTACAATGAGCAGTTCTTC. This translates into CASSLEGDYSYNEQFF. This rearrangement joins TRBV7-9 to TRBJ2-1; weak D call: TRBD2 (7 bases). Germline V gene data show CDR1 as SEHNR and CDR2 as FQNEAQ (reference sequence). This CDR3 comprises 16 residues. Trimming removed 1 base at V and 0 bases at J, with 10 bases between.

V is TRBV2 and J is TRBJ1-1; the D gene is possibly TRBD1 (6 bases). V lost 1 base to trimming and J lost 0 bases, with 9 bases between them. This CDR3 is 15 amino acids long. From germline, CDR1 is SNHLY and CDR2 FYNNEI. The CDR3 DNA is TGTGCCAGCAGTGAAGAGGGACACTTGAACACTGAAGCTTTCTTT. Protein: CASSEEGHLNTEAFF.

This chain connects TRBV6-5 to TRBJ1-6, with D tentatively TRBD1 (6 bases). Trimming took off 0 bases at V and 5 bases at J, with 11 bases between the two ends. From germline, CDR1 is MNHEY and CDR2 SVGAGI. This CDR3 contains 16 residues. CDR3 nucleotides: TGTGCCAGCAGTTACTCGAACAGGGCGGATAATTCACCCCTCCACTTT. Its protein product is CASSYSNRADNSPLHF.

This chain uses TRBV9 with TRBJ2-7; D gene uncertain. This CDR3 has 15 residues. Trimming pared 0 bases from V and 0 bases from J, leaving 10 bases between. CDR1 and CDR2 (germline): SGDLS, YYNGEE. CDR3 in amino acids: CASSVEGASSYEQYF. The DNA for the CDR3 is TGTGCCAGCAGCGTAGAAGGAGCTAGCTCCTACGAGCAGTACTTC.

The chain carries TRBV7-2 and TRBJ2-3; TRBD2 matches at 11 bases. J gave up 5 bases and V 4 bases, and 8 bases lay outside the gene matches. The V gene's germline CDR1 is SGHTA and CDR2 FQGNSA. This CDR3 has 16 residues. The DNA of the CDR3 is TGTGCCAGCAGCTCGGGGACTAGCGGTAGTATAGATACGCAGTATTTT. Translating it yields CASSSGTSGSIDTQYF.

V gene TRBV9 combines with J gene TRBJ2-1; TRBD2 aligns across 7 bases. The CDR3 sequence is 16 residues long. Germline V gives CDR1 SGDLS, CDR2 YYNGEE. V dropped 0 bases and J dropped 3; count of bases not matched to a gene: 6. This CDR3 is CASSVEGGSYYNEQFF. For the CDR3, the DNA is TGTGCCAGCAGCGTAGAAGGCGGGAGCTACTACAATGAGCAGTTCTTC.

This chain connects TRBV18 to TRBJ2-7; 8 bases agree with TRBD1. Trimming took 1 base from V and 3 from J; bases not matched to a gene: 5. This CDR3 has 15 residues. Per germline, CDR1 KGHSH and CDR2 LQKENI. The CDR3 spells CASSPRTGGSYEQYF. CDR3 DNA sequence: TGTGCCAGCTCACCACGAACAGGGGGAAGCTACGAGCAGTACTTC.

This clone was seen only a few times. This chain links TRBV15 with TRBJ2-7; TRBD2 might be the D (5 bases). V dropped 2 bases and J dropped 0 bases, with 8 bases sitting between them. Germline V gene sequence: CDR1 LNHNV, CDR2 YYDKDF (reference sequence). The CDR3 contains 14 residues. The CDR3 bases are TGTGCCACCAGCAGAAGTGGGAGCTCCTACGAGCAGTACTTC. Translation gives CATSRSGSSYEQYF.

The rearrangement joins TRBV28 to TRBJ2-7, with a weak D call TRBD1 (8 bases). V lost 7 bases and J 3 bases, leaving 19 bases between the germline ends. CDR1 is MDHEN, CDR2 SYDVKM, per germline. The CDR3 loop spans 15 amino acids. As DNA, the CDR3 is TGTGCCAGCACCCTCTTGGACAGGGAGGGCTACGAGCAGTACTTC. Amino acids: CASTLLDREGYEQYF.

The V call is TRBV7-8, the J call TRBJ2-7, with TRBD1 matching over 8 bases. This CDR3 region has 15 residues. CDR1 SGHVS and CDR2 FQNEAQ come from the germline V gene. The J segment lost 4 bases and the V segment lost 5 bases, leaving 10 bases of the junction unmatched. CDR3 nucleotide sequence: TGTGCCAGCAGCGCCCTAACAGGGGGTACGTACGAGCAGTACTTC. Translated, it gives CASSALTGGTYEQYF.